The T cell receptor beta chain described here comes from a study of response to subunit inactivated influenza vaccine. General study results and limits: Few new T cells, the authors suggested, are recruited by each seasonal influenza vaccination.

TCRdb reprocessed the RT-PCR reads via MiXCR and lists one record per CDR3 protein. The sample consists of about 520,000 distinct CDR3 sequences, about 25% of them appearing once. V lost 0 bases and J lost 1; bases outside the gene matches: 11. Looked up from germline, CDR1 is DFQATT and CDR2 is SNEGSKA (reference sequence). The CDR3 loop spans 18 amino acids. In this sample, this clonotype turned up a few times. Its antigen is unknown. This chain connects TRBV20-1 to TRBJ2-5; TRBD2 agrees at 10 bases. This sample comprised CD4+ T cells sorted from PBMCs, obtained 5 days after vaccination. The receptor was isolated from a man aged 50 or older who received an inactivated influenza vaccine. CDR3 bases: TGCAGTGCTAGAGATTCCCTACGGAGACTAGCGGGCCAAGAGACCCAGTACTTC. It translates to CSARDSLRRLAGQETQYF.